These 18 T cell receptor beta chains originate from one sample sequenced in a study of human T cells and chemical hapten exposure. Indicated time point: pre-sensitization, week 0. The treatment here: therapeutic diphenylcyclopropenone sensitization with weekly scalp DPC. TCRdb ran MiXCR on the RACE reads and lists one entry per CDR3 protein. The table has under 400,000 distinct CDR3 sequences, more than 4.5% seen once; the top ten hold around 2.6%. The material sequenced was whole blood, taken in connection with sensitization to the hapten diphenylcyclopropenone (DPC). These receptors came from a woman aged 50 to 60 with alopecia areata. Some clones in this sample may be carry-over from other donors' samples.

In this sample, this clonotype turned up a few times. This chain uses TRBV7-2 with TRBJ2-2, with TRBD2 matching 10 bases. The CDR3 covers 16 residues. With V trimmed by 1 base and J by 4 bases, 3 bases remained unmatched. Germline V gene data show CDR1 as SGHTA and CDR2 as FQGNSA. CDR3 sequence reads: CASSLGAGGPTGELFF. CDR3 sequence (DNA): TGTGCCAGCAGCTTAGGAGCGGGGGGGCCCACCGGGGAGCTGTTTTTT.

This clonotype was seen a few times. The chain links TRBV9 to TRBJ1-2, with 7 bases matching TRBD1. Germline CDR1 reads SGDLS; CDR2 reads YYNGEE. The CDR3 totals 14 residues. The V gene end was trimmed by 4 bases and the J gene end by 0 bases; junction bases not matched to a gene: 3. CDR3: CASSRDSPNYGYTF. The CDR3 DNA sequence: TGTGCCAGCAGCCGGGACAGCCCTAACTATGGCTACACCTTC. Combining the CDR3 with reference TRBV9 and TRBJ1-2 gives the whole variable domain DSGVTQTPKHLITATGQRVTLRCSPRSGDLSVYWYQQSLDQGLQFLIQYYNGEERAKGNILERFSAQQFPDLHSELNLSSLELGDSALYFCASSRDSPNYGYTFGSGTRLTVV.

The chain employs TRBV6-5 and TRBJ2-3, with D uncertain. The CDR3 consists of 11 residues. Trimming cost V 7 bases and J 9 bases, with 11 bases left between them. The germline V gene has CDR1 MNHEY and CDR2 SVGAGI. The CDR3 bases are TGTGCCAGCACCTATGAAGGGACGCAGTATTTT. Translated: CASTYEGTQYF.

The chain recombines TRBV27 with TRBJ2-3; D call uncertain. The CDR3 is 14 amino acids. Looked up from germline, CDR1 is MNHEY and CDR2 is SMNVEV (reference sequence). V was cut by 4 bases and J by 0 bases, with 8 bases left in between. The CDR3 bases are TGTGCCAGCAGTTGGGCAGCTAGCACAGATACGCAGTATTTT. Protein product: CASSWAASTDTQYF.

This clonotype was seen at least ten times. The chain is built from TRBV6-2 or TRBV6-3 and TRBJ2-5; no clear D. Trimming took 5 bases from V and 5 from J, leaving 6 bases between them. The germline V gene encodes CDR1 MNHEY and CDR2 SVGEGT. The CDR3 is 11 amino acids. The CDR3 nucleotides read TGTGCCAGCAGTCACCGGGAGACCCAGTACTTC. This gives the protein CASSHRETQYF.

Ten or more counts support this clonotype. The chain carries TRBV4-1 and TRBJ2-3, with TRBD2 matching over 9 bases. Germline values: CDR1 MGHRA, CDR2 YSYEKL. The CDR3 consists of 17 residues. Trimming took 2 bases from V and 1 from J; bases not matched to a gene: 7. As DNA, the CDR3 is TGCGCCAGCAGCCAACCGGGGACTAGCCAGGGCACAGATACGCAGTATTTT. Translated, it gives CASSQPGTSQGTDTQYF.

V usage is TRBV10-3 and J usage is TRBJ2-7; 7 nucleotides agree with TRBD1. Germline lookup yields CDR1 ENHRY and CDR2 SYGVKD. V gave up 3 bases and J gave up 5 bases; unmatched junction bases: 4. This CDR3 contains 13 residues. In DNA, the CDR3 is TGTGCCATCAGTGAACAGGGGATGGACGAGCAGTACTTC. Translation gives CAISEQGMDEQYF.

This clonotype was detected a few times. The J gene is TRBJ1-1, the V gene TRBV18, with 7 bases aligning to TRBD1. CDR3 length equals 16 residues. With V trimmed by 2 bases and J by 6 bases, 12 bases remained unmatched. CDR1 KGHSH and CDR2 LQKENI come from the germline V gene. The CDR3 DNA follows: TGTGCCAGCTCACCAATAAACAGGGGTCTAGGCGCTGAAGCTTTCTTT. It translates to CASSPINRGLGAEAFF.

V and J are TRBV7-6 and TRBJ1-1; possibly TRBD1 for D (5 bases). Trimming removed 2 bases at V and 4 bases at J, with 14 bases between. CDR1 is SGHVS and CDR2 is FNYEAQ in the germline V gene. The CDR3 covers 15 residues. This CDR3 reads CASSLMGGGGTEAFF. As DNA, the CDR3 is TGTGCCAGCAGCTTAATGGGGGGGGGAGGCACTGAAGCTTTCTTT.

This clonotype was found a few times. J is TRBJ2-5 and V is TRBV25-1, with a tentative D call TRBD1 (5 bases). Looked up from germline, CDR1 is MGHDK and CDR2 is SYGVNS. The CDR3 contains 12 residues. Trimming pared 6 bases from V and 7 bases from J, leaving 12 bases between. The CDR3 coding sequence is TGTGCCAGCAGGTCAGGGATGCGGACCCAGTACTTC. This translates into CASRSGMRTQYF.

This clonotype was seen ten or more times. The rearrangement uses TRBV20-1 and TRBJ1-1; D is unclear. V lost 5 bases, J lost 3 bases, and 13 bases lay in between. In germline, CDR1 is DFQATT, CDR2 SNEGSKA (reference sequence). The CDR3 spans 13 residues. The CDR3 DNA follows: TGCAGTGCTGGCGGGGAGATGTACACTGAAGCTTTCTTT. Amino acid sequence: CSAGGEMYTEAFF.

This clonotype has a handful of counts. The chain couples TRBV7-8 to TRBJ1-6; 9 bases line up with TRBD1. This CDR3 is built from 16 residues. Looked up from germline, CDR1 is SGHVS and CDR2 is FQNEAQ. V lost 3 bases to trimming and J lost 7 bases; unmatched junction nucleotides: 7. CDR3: CASSLPGQGWNSPLHF. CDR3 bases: TGTGCCAGCAGCTTGCCGGGACAGGGATGGAATTCACCCCTCCACTTT.

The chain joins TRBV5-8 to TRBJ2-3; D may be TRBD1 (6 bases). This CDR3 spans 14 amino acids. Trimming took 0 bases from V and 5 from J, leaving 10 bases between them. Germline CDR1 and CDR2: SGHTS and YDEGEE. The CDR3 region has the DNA TGTGCCAGCAGCTTGGGGTCCAGGGGAGATACGCAGTATTTT. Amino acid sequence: CASSLGSRGDTQYF.

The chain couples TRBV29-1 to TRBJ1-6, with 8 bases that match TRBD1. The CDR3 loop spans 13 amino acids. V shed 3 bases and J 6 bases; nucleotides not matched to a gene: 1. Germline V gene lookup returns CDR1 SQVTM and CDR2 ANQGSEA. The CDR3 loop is CSVETGANSPLHF. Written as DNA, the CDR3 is TGCAGCGTTGAGACAGGGGCTAATTCACCCCTCCACTTT.

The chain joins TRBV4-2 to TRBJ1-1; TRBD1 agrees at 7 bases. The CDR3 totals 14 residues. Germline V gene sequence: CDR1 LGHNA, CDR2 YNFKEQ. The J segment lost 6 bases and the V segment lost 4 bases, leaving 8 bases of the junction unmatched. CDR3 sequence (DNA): TGTGCCAGCAGCCGCACAGGGGCTATGGCTGAAGCTTTCTTT. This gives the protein CASSRTGAMAEAFF.

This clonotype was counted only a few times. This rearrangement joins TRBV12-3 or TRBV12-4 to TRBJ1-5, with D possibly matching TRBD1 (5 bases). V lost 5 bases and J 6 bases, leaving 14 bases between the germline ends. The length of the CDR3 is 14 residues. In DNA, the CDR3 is TGTGCCAGCAGTGTAGAGGCGGGACCTCAGCCCCAGCATTTT. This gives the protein CASSVEAGPQPQHF.

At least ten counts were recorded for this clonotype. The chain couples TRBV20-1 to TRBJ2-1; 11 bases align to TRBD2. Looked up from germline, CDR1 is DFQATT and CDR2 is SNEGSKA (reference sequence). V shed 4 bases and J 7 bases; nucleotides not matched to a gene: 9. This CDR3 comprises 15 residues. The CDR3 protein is CSATPETSGTNEQFF. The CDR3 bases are TGCAGTGCTACCCCCGAGACTAGCGGGACGAATGAGCAGTTCTTC.

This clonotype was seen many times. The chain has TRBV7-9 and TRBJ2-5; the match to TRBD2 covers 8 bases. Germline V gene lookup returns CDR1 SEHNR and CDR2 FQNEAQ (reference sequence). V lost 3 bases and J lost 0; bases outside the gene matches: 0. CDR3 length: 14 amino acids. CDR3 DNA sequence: TGTGCCAGCAGCTTGACTAGCGACCAAGAGACCCAGTACTTC. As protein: CASSLTSDQETQYF.